This T cell receptor beta chain came from a study of Ad26.COV2.S vaccination and SARS-CoV-2 variants. The CDR3 loop spans 15 amino acids. The junction had 10 bases not matched to a gene; V was cut back by 6 bases and J by 5 bases. From germline, CDR1 is MDHEN and CDR2 SYDVKM. Sequencing was performed with immunoSEQ multiplex PCR; in TCRdb, only in-frame clones are kept and a portion is missing. The sample holds approximately 400,000 clones, 92% seen once. The V and J genes are TRBV28 and TRBJ1-5; 7 positions match TRBD1. The sample was peripheral blood, taken after recovery from COVID-19. This receptor was identified in a human donor who had recovered from COVID-19. CDR3 region: CASSIINQGDQPQHF. The CDR3 coding sequence is TGTGCCAGCAGCATTATAAACCAGGGGGATCAGCCCCAGCATTTT. Complete variable domain (other parts from reference TRBV28 and TRBJ1-5): DVKVTQSSRYLVKRTGEKVFLECVQDMDHENMFWYRQDPGLGLRLIYFSYDVKMKEKGDIPEGYSVSREKKERFSLILESASTNQTSMYLCASSIINQGDQPQHFGDGTRLSIL.